The 22 T cell receptor beta chains reported below all come from one sample, sequenced in a study of graft-versus-host responses after intestinal transplantation. Profiling relied on immunoSEQ multiplex PCR, and the TCRdb table lists in-frame clones only, not all of them. The repertoire includes about 18,000 clones, approximately 40% of them detected once, and 0.9% sits in the top ten. Material: alloreactive CD4+ T cells from a mixed lymphocyte reaction culture, obtained before intestinal transplant. Subset denoted: CFSE-low proliferating T cells sorted from roughly six-day pre-transplant mixed lymphocyte reaction (GvH or HvG direction). The source of these receptors is a human patient who received an intestinal transplant.

The sample holds a few counts of this clone. The rearrangement links TRBV10-2 to TRBJ2-3, with 12 bases fitting TRBD1. Trimming removed 6 bases from V and 8 bases from J; junction bases left unmatched: 9. CDR1 is WSHSY and CDR2 is SAAADI in the germline V gene. CDR3 size: 15 residues. The DNA of the CDR3 is TGCGCCAGCAGCGGGAAGGGACAGGGGGCTCCTACGCAGTATTTT. As protein: CASSGKGQGAPTQYF.

This clone was seen a few times. The genes are TRBV5-6 and TRBJ1-5, with D perhaps TRBD1 (5 bases). The length of the CDR3 is 12 residues. V shed 4 bases and J shed 6 bases, with 8 bases lying between them. Germline CDR1 is SGHDT and CDR2 is YYEEEE. This CDR3 reads CASSKGVQPQHF. In DNA form, the CDR3 reads TGTGCCAGCAGCAAAGGGGTTCAGCCCCAGCATTTT.

This chain links TRBV7-9 with TRBJ1-1; TRBD1 aligns across 7 bases. Germline V lookup: CDR1 SEHNR, CDR2 FQNEAQ (reference sequence). J lost 0 bases, V lost 5 bases, and 9 bases had no gene match. The length of the CDR3 is 16 residues. CDR3 residues: CASSPTGTDLNTEAFF. The CDR3 region has the DNA TGTGCCAGCAGCCCGACAGGGACCGATTTGAACACTGAAGCTTTCTTT.

J is TRBJ1-1 and V is TRBV6-1, with D uncertain. The length of the CDR3 is 13 residues. The germline V and J ends were trimmed by 7 bases and 1 base, with 10 bases remaining between them. Germline CDR1 reads MNHNS; CDR2 reads SASEGT. DNA of the CDR3: TGTGCCAGCACTGCGAGGAGGAACACTGAAGCTTTCTTT. As protein: CASTARRNTEAFF.

V and J are TRBV6-5 and TRBJ1-1; D ambiguous. This CDR3 is built from 14 residues. The V end was cut by 6 bases, the J end by 5 bases, with 16 bases between. In germline, CDR1 is MNHEY, CDR2 SVGAGI. This CDR3 reads CASRIDTLRTEAFF. The DNA for the CDR3 is TGTGCCAGCAGGATAGACACCCTGAGGACTGAAGCTTTCTTT.

The rearrangement links TRBV6-5 to TRBJ2-7; TRBD2 aligns across 9 bases. This CDR3 has 13 amino acids. Germline assignment: CDR1 MNHEY and CDR2 SVGAGI. J was trimmed by 4 bases and V by 6 bases; bases with no gene match: 4. The CDR3 DNA sequence: TGTGCCAGCAGCGGACTAGCGAGATACGAGCAGTACTTC. It specifies CASSGLARYEQYF.

This clone has a handful of counts. The chain couples TRBV5-1 to TRBJ2-4; 8 bases agree with TRBD2. The V gene end was trimmed by 7 bases and the J gene end by 9 bases; junction bases not matched to a gene: 18. CDR3 length: 16 amino acids. The germline gives CDR1 SGHRS, CDR2 YFSETQ. This CDR3 is CASHSERGRVRGIQYF. In DNA, the CDR3 is TGCGCCAGCCACTCAGAGCGGGGGCGCGTTAGGGGCATTCAGTACTTC.

This clone is labeled medium-sized. The V call is TRBV6-1, the J call TRBJ1-1, with D maybe TRBD1 (5 bases). Trimming took 4 bases from V and 6 from J, leaving 15 bases between them. Germline V lookup: CDR1 MNHNS, CDR2 SASEGT. CDR3 size: 14 residues. The CDR3 region is CASSAQGTPSEAFF. CDR3 nucleotide sequence: TGTGCCAGCAGTGCCCAGGGTACCCCATCTGAAGCTTTCTTT.

This clone was seen more than once but under ten times. V is TRBV7-8 and J is TRBJ1-5, with 12 bases fitting TRBD1. J was trimmed by 7 bases and V by 3 bases; bases with no gene match: 13. This CDR3 has 18 amino acids. Germline lookup yields CDR1 SGHVS and CDR2 FQNEAQ. For the CDR3, the DNA is TGTGCCAGCAGCTTCGGGGCCTGGGGACAGGGGGCTAGGCAGCCCCAGCATTTT. This translates into CASSFGAWGQGARQPQHF.

This rearrangement joins TRBV4-1 to TRBJ2-3; 8 bases fit TRBD2. The CDR3 consists of 15 residues. V was clipped by 7 bases and J by 2 bases; unmatched bases: 8. Germline CDR1 reads MGHRA; CDR2 reads YSYEKL. This chain's CDR3 is CASTLAGTPTDTQYF. CDR3 coding DNA: TGCGCCAGCACCTTAGCGGGGACACCCACAGATACGCAGTATTTT.

This clone was seen a few times. The chain has TRBV11-2 and TRBJ2-7; 7 positions agree with TRBD1. CDR3 length: 14 amino acids. V lost 8 bases, J lost 2 bases, and 9 bases stayed unmatched. CDR1 SGHAT and CDR2 FQNNGV come from the germline V gene. The CDR3 DNA is TGTGCCAGCGGTACCGGGACAGAAGCCTACGAGCAGTACTTC. Translation: CASGTGTEAYEQYF.

The chain has TRBV6-1 and TRBJ1-5; a weak D match, TRBD1 (5 bases). Germline CDR1 MNHNS, CDR2 SASEGT. Trimming stripped 6 bases from V and 5 bases from J, with 17 bases between. CDR3 length: 15 residues. CDR3 DNA: TGTGCCAGCAGCCAGGAAGTAGGGGATCATCAGCCCCAGCATTTT. Encoded protein: CASSQEVGDHQPQHF.

The table lists this clone with a few counts. The CDR3: CASTSGPNGGTIYF. Written as DNA, the CDR3 is TGTGCCAGCACATCCGGGCCCAACGGCGGCACCATATATTTT. The chain links TRBV11-2 to TRBJ1-3; no clear D. The germline V gene encodes CDR1 SGHAT and CDR2 FQNNGV. With 7 bases removed from V and 9 bases from J, the gap between germline ends came to 19 bases. The CDR3 consists of 14 residues.

In its sample, this clone was seen a few times. The rearrangement joins TRBV5-1 to TRBJ2-5; D is unclear. Germline-derived CDR1 and CDR2 are SGHRS and YFSETQ. The CDR3 runs 13 residues. Trimming took off 2 bases at V and 6 bases at J, with 11 bases between the two ends. The CDR3 sequence: CASSFSGGQTQYF. CDR3 coding DNA: TGCGCCAGCAGCTTCTCTGGTGGGCAGACCCAGTACTTC.

The chain couples TRBV10-3 to TRBJ2-5; D is uncertain. Germline V gene lookup returns CDR1 ENHRY and CDR2 SYGVKD. The CDR3 extends over 12 amino acids. Trimming shortened V by 6 bases and J by 5 bases, and 10 bases separated the two germline ends. CDR3: CAISRTQETQYF. The DNA of the CDR3 is TGTGCCATCAGCCGTACCCAGGAGACCCAGTACTTC.

The rearrangement uses TRBV11-2 and TRBJ1-5, with a possible D match to TRBD1 (5 bases). Germline lookup yields CDR1 SGHAT and CDR2 FQNNGV. This CDR3 has 17 amino acids. The V and J ends lost 3 bases and 9 bases respectively, with 24 bases between them. This chain's CDR3 is CASSLGGGVGGSMPQHF. In DNA, the CDR3 is TGTGCCAGCAGCTTGGGTGGGGGGGTCGGCGGATCAATGCCCCAGCATTTT.

This chain links TRBV18 with TRBJ2-1; the D gene is possibly TRBD1 (5 bases). CDR1 and CDR2 from the germline V gene are KGHSH and LQKENI. Trimming removed 3 bases at V and 4 bases at J, with 16 bases between. CDR3 length: 16 residues. The chain's CDR3 is CASSPPSGLGYNEQFF. The DNA of the CDR3 is TGTGCCAGCTCACCTCCGTCAGGGCTGGGGTACAATGAGCAGTTCTTC.

This clone rates as medium-sized. This chain connects TRBV18 to TRBJ1-3, with 9 bases lining up with TRBD1. CDR1 KGHSH and CDR2 LQKENI come from the germline V gene. V was clipped by 5 bases and J by 4 bases; unmatched bases: 9. The CDR3 is 16 residues long. The CDR3 sequence is CASSSRTGDSGNTIYF. CDR3 nucleotides: TGTGCCAGCTCATCGCGGACAGGGGATTCAGGAAACACCATATATTTT.

This clone was observed a few times. This sequence joins TRBV6-1 and TRBJ2-3; 10 bases map to TRBD2. CDR1 is MNHNS and CDR2 is SASEGT in the germline V gene. V shed 6 bases, J shed 5 bases, and the junction held 8 bases outside the gene matches. The CDR3 loop spans 15 amino acids. The CDR3, as DNA: TGTGCCAGCAGAACACTAGCGGGGCGCCGAGATACGCAGTATTTT. It encodes CASRTLAGRRDTQYF.

This clone has a single count. The J gene is TRBJ1-5, the V gene TRBV5-1; tentative D call: TRBD1 (5 bases). CDR1 and CDR2 (germline): SGHRS, YFSETQ. V shed 6 bases and J shed 6 bases, with 16 bases lying between them. The CDR3 totals 14 residues. CDR3 loop: CASKVDSKSQPQHF. CDR3 nucleotide sequence: TGCGCCAGCAAGGTTGACAGTAAGTCTCAGCCCCAGCATTTT.

The V gene is TRBV15, the J gene TRBJ1-2; TRBD1 is a possible D gene (5 bases). The CDR3 is made up of 13 amino acids. Trimming took off 0 bases at V and 5 bases at J, with 7 bases between the two ends. The germline gives CDR1 LNHNV, CDR2 YYDKDF (reference sequence). The CDR3 bases are TGTGCCACCAGCAGAGACAGGGCGTATGGCTACACCTTC. Protein product: CATSRDRAYGYTF. The full variable domain, rest sourced from reference TRBV15 and TRBJ1-2, is DAMVIQNPRYQVTQFGKPVTLSCSQTLNHNVMYWYQQKSSQAPKLLFHYYDKDFNNEADTPDNFQSRRPNTSFCFLDIRSPGLGDTAMYLCATSRDRAYGYTFGSGTRLTVV.

This clone is medium-sized (0.01 to 0.1%). This chain joins TRBV5-6 and TRBJ1-5; D is unclear. This CDR3 comprises 16 residues. Germline V CDR1 and CDR2: SGHDT, YYEEEE. V shed 4 bases and J shed 0 bases, with 14 bases lying between them. CDR3 amino acids: CASSHGLGNSNQPQHF. As DNA, the CDR3 is TGTGCCAGCAGCCATGGCTTAGGGAATAGCAATCAGCCCCAGCATTTT.